The 8 T cell receptor beta chains listed next were all sequenced from one sample in a study of neurological immune-mediated disorders. One entry per CDR3 protein results from TCRdb running MiXCR on the 5' RACE reads. Here the sample spans fewer than 50,000 distinct CDR3 sequences, about 14% being singletons. Sequenced material: CD4+ T cells from blood. Source of these receptors: a woman aged 55-75 years with HTLV-1-associated myelopathy (HAM/TSP).

This clonotype was seen at least ten times. CDR3 DNA: TGTGCCAGCTCACCGAGGATCTCTGGAAACACCATATATTTT. As protein: CASSPRISGNTIYF. V gene TRBV18 combines with J gene TRBJ1-3; no definite D call. Germline assignment: CDR1 KGHSH and CDR2 LQKENI. Deletions cut 3 bases from V and 0 bases from J, with 6 bases between. The CDR3 sequence is 14 residues long.

At least ten counts were recorded for this clonotype. The V and J genes are TRBV20-1 and TRBJ2-1; D is undetermined. The ends were cut back, 5 bases at V and 0 bases at J, with 17 bases in the middle. The germline V gene has CDR1 DFQATT and CDR2 SNEGSKA (reference sequence). The CDR3 has 16 amino acids. CDR3: CSAPVGATSSYNEQFF. CDR3 nucleotides: TGCAGTGCTCCCGTCGGAGCTACAAGCTCCTACAATGAGCAGTTCTTC.

This clonotype came up many times. This chain connects TRBV27 to TRBJ2-1; D not resolved. CDR3 length: 13 residues. V shed 10 bases and J shed 4 bases, with 14 bases lying between them. The germline CDR1 and CDR2 sequences are MNHEY and SMNVEV (reference sequence). The DNA for the CDR3 is TGTGCCACCGCCCCACTTCGATACAATGAGCAGTTCTTC. Translating gives CATAPLRYNEQFF.

In this sample, this clonotype turned up many times. The chain combines TRBV13 with TRBJ1-2; D possibly corresponds to TRBD1 (5 bases). Germline CDR1 reads PRHDT; CDR2 reads FYEKMQ (reference sequence). The CDR3 runs to 16 residues. Trimming took 5 bases from V and 4 from J, leaving 20 bases between them. The CDR3 protein is CASSPQVRRYSYGYTF. For the CDR3, the DNA is TGTGCCAGCAGCCCACAGGTCCGGAGGTATAGCTATGGCTACACCTTC.

This clonotype was detected ten times or more. V gene TRBV5-1 combines with J gene TRBJ2-2, with 11 bases that match TRBD1. The V and J ends lost 4 bases and 3 bases, in that order; junction bases with no gene match: 11. The CDR3 runs to 18 residues. Per the germline V gene, CDR1 is SGHRS and CDR2 is YFSETQ. The CDR3 sequence: CASSPAPGQGVYTGELFF. The CDR3 region has the DNA TGCGCCAGCAGCCCTGCACCGGGACAGGGGGTTTACACCGGGGAGCTGTTTTTT.

This clonotype was detected many times. The CDR3 nucleotides read TGCGCCAGCAGTGAAAATTATCGTCCGGGAGGTGAGCAGTTCTTC. It specifies CASSENYRPGGEQFF. The chain uses TRBV10-1 and TRBJ2-1, with 7 bases aligning to TRBD2. This CDR3 contains 15 residues. Trimming at V came to 3 bases and at J to 9 bases, leaving 11 bases not matched to a gene. Germline V gene data show CDR1 as WNHNN and CDR2 as SYGVQD (reference sequence).

This clonotype came up many times. The gene calls are TRBV5-1 and TRBJ1-1; D possibly corresponds to TRBD1 (5 bases). Trimming left V 3 bases short and J 4 bases short, with 16 bases between. This CDR3 region has 15 residues. Per germline, CDR1 SGHRS and CDR2 YFSETQ. The CDR3 is CASSSSRGGSTEAFF. CDR3 nucleotide sequence: TGCGCCAGCAGCTCCTCCCGGGGGGGAAGCACTGAAGCTTTCTTT. Variable domain in full (rest from reference TRBV5-1 and TRBJ1-1): KAGVTQTPRYLIKTRGQQVTLSCSPISGHRSVSWYQQTPGQGLQFLFEYFSETQRNKGNFPGRFSGRQFSNSRSEMNVSTLELGDSALYLCASSSSRGGSTEAFFGQGTRLTVV.

The V call is TRBV2, the J call TRBJ2-6; weak D call: TRBD2 (5 bases). Trimming cost V 7 bases and J 2 bases, with 9 bases left between them. Germline V gene lookup returns CDR1 SNHLY and CDR2 FYNNEI. The CDR3 runs to 14 residues. CDR3 region: CASKLVTGANVLTF. Written as DNA, the CDR3 is TGTGCCAGCAAACTAGTAACTGGGGCCAACGTCCTGACTTTC.